A selection of T cell receptor beta chains follows, all from one sample in a study of blood T cells in healthy people across ages. TCRdb reprocessed the 5' RACE reads via MiXCR and lists one record per CDR3 protein. The sample contains about 1.4 million distinct CDR3 sequences, around 59% of which appear only once. Sequenced input: blood. All receptors derive from a man between 18 and 35 years old in good health. Each CDR3 is given with its conserved first and last residue. A D gene is named only where the DNA matches it firmly. Rows may omit the clone size; those that give it use once, few, many or a size class.

DNA: TGTGCCAGCAGCTCCATCACCGGACAGGGGCCAGCCTATGGCTACACCTTC
CDR3: CASSSITGQGPAYGYTF
J: TRBJ1-2
size: few
V: TRBV11-2
D: TRBD1

DNA: TGTGCCAGCAGTTTTGATGGGGGAGCCACAGATACGCAGTATTTT
CDR3: CASSFDGGATDTQYF
J: TRBJ2-3
size: NA
V: TRBV12-3/TRBV12-4
D: NA

DNA: TGTGCCAGCAGCCAAGTAGGAGGCAGAAGCGGTGATACGCAGTATTTT
CDR3: CASSQVGGRSGDTQYF
J: TRBJ2-3
size: NA
V: TRBV14
D: NA

DNA: TGTGCCAGCAGTACGCACGGGGTAGCGGGAGCCCAGTACTTC
CDR3: CASSTHGVAGAQYF
J: TRBJ2-5
size: few
V: TRBV12-3/TRBV12-4
D: TRBD2

DNA: TGTGCCAGCAGCTTATCCATAGCGGGCAATCAGCCCCAGCATTTT
CDR3: CASSLSIAGNQPQHF
J: TRBJ1-5
size: NA
V: TRBV7-9
D: NA

DNA: TGTGCCGTCCGGGGCCCCGGGAACACCATATATTTT
CDR3: CAVRGPGNTIYF
J: TRBJ1-3
size: NA
V: TRBV10-3
D: NA

DNA: TGTGCCAGCAGCTCTAGCCCCAACGGGACAGATACGCAGTATTTT
CDR3: CASSSSPNGTDTQYF
J: TRBJ2-3
size: NA
V: TRBV21-1
D: NA

DNA: TGTGCCAGCAGCCAGCGTACAGGGGGTAGCACTGAAGCTTTCTTT
CDR3: CASSQRTGGSTEAFF
J: TRBJ1-1
size: few
V: TRBV14
D: TRBD1

DNA: TGTGCCAGCAGCCAGGACAGGGGAGGACCCAATGAGCAGTTCTTC
CDR3: CASSQDRGGPNEQFF
J: TRBJ2-1
size: NA
V: TRBV3-1
D: TRBD1

DNA: TGTGCCAGCAGCTTAAAGATACCGGGGACTAATGAAAAACTGTTTTTT
CDR3: CASSLKIPGTNEKLFF
J: TRBJ1-4
size: NA
V: TRBV13
D: NA

DNA: TGCAGTGCCCCGACAGGTACCTACGAGCAGTACTTC
CDR3: CSAPTGTYEQYF
J: TRBJ2-7
size: NA
V: TRBV20-1
D: NA

DNA: TGCGCCAGCAGCCGAATCAGGGGCCCCCTTGGGAATGAGCAGTACTTC
CDR3: CASSRIRGPLGNEQYF
J: TRBJ2-7
size: NA
V: TRBV4-1
D: NA

DNA: TGCGCCAGCAGCTTGGCCCAAACTTTCGATACGCAGTATTTT
CDR3: CASSLAQTFDTQYF
J: TRBJ2-3
size: NA
V: TRBV5-1
D: NA

DNA: TGTGCCAGCAGCCAAGGATCAAACTATGGCTACACCTTC
CDR3: CASSQGSNYGYTF
J: TRBJ1-2
size: few
V: TRBV3-1
D: NA

DNA: TGTGCCAGCATGTTGACAGGGGTGTCCTACGAGCAGTACTTC
CDR3: CASMLTGVSYEQYF
J: TRBJ2-7
size: NA
V: TRBV6-6
D: TRBD1

DNA: TGTGCCAGCAGCTTAGGACACGGGAGTGGCACAGATACGCAGTATTTT
CDR3: CASSLGHGSGTDTQYF
J: TRBJ2-3
size: NA
V: TRBV7-9
D: NA

DNA: TGTGCCAGCAGTTACCCCACGGATTCCCCAGGGGAAGTGGACGAGCAGTACTTC
CDR3: CASSYPTDSPGEVDEQYF
J: TRBJ2-7
size: few
V: TRBV6-2/TRBV6-3
D: NA

DNA: TGTGCCAGCGCAGCACAAGCGAACACCGGGGAGCTGTTTTTT
CDR3: CASAAQANTGELFF
J: TRBJ2-2
size: NA
V: TRBV25-1
D: NA

DNA: TGTGCCAGCGGTTTATCGCACAGAAACAATGAGCAGTACTTC
CDR3: CASGLSHRNNEQYF
J: TRBJ2-5
size: NA
V: TRBV27
D: NA

DNA: TGTGCCAGCAGCCTTCGGACAGGGACTCTCTACGAGCAGTACTTC
CDR3: CASSLRTGTLYEQYF
J: TRBJ2-7
size: NA
V: TRBV3-1
D: TRBD1

DNA: TGCAGTGCTAGGGAGAGCTACAATCAGCCCCAGCATTTT
CDR3: CSARESYNQPQHF
J: TRBJ1-5
size: NA
V: TRBV20-1
D: NA

DNA: TGTGCCAGCAGCCAAGATCCCCAGGGAGGGGAATTGGATGAGCAGTTCTTC
CDR3: CASSQDPQGGELDEQFF
J: TRBJ2-1
size: NA
V: TRBV3-1
D: TRBD2

DNA: TGTGCCAGCAGTTACTCGATCGGTGTGATACGTGCTGGTGGCTACACCTTC
CDR3: CASSYSIGVIRAGGYTF
J: TRBJ1-2
size: NA
V: TRBV6-5
D: NA

DNA: TGTGCCAGCAGCCCGACGGTCCGATCCTACGAGCAGTACTTC
CDR3: CASSPTVRSYEQYF
J: TRBJ2-7
size: NA
V: TRBV13
D: NA

DNA: TGCGCCAGCAGCCAAGATCAGGCATTAAGCTCCTACAATGAGCAGTTCTTC
CDR3: CASSQDQALSSYNEQFF
J: TRBJ2-1
size: few
V: TRBV4-3
D: NA

DNA: TGTGCCAGCAGCCGCTCGGGGGCAGGGTCTAGTTTTCAGCCCCAGCATTTT
CDR3: CASSRSGAGSSFQPQHF
J: TRBJ1-5
size: NA
V: TRBV7-2
D: NA

DNA: TGTGCCAGCAGCTCTGGCATTGAGGGCTACACCTTC
CDR3: CASSSGIEGYTF
J: TRBJ1-2
size: few
V: TRBV7-9
D: NA

DNA: TGTGCCAGCAGCTGGGACACGGGCTACGAGCAGTACTTC
CDR3: CASSWDTGYEQYF
J: TRBJ2-7
size: NA
V: TRBV12-3/TRBV12-4
D: NA

DNA: TGCAGTGCTAGGCGGACAGGCCAGGAAGGGGGCTACACCTTC
CDR3: CSARRTGQEGGYTF
J: TRBJ1-2
size: NA
V: TRBV20-1
D: TRBD1